This TCR beta chain was captured by sequencing in a study of T-cell reconstitution after alpha-beta-depleted transplantation in children. General study points: Roughly two months post-transplant, alpha-beta T cells reportedly originated from several hundred graft clones that had expanded.

On this clonotype: Its cognate antigen is unknown.

Unique molecular identifiers were incorporated during preparation of the TCRbeta library. TCRdb recomputed calls from the PCR reads with MiXCR, one row per CDR3 protein. This sample has some 450,000 distinct CDR3 sequences, with over 40% found just once. Germline V CDR1 and CDR2: DFQATT, SNEGSKA (reference sequence). CDR3 size: 12 residues. V was clipped by 4 bases and J by 8 bases, with 12 bases between them. The specimen comprised PBMCs, sampled before TCRalphabeta/CD19-depleted stem cell transplant. The genes are TRBV20-1 and TRBJ2-1; D is undetermined. This clonotype originated in a girl aged 2 to 10 with aplastic anemia, due to receive a stem cell transplant. The CDR3 sequence: CSANAVGDEQFF. As DNA, the CDR3 is TGCAGTGCTAATGCTGTAGGTGATGAGCAGTTCTTC.